This TCR beta chain appears in the sequencing data of a study of cytomegalovirus exposure and HLA in healthy donors. Study context: An early data release held 80 million or so unique TCRs from HLA-typed donors. Broader study findings: Another analysis was done later, and it associated approximately 15,000 TCR beta sequences with HLA alleles at 0.05 false discovery rate. Later on, a genetic analysis was performed. It linked a missense variant in DCLRE1C with V- and J-gene trimming of TCR beta.

The PCR was carried out with 60 Vbeta primers and 13 Jbeta primers. The table came from immunoSEQ multiplex PCR; TCRdb's copy has only in-frame clones and leaves some out. Of 100,000 to 120,000 clones in the sample, roughly 71% were seen once. Germline V gives CDR1 MNHNY, CDR2 SVGAGI (reference sequence). J gave up 8 bases and V 6 bases, and 13 bases lay outside the gene matches. This CDR3 is built from 15 residues. As concerns this clone: The antigen is undetermined. This CDR3 is also generated by other DNA sequences in the sample.

V and J are TRBV6-6 and TRBJ1-2, with 9 bases aligning to TRBD1. This receptor was obtained from a man younger than 35 in good health and CMV-seropositive. Material for sequencing was PBMCs. CDR3 in DNA: TGTGCCAGCAGCCCCGGACAGGGGTCCTCTCGAGGCTACACCTTC. Amino acid sequence: CASSPGQGSSRGYTF.